This T cell receptor beta chain comes out of a study of CD8 T cells in Susac syndrome. Random hexamers were used to reverse transcribe the RNA input (roughly 0.5 to 1 ug). A multiplex approach, immunoSEQ multiplex PCR, amplified TCR beta CDR3 across 54 Vbeta and 13 Jbeta. A single record per CDR3 protein comes from TCRdb applying MiXCR to the immunoSEQ multiplex PCR reads. The table includes about 2,600 distinct CDR3 sequences, roughly 74% detected once. Staining of CD27 and CD45RA delineated the memory subsets employed in TEMRA sorting. Sequencing of TCR beta drew on CD8+ and CD4+ T cells from blood. The cells that were sequenced included both total CD8+ cells and sorted CD8+ TEMRA cells. Bulk CD8+ and CD4+ cells came from magnetic negative isolation; CD8+ TEMRA by FACS. CDR3 size: 12 residues. V dropped 2 bases and J dropped 4 bases, with 5 bases sitting between them. In germline, CDR1 is ENHRY, CDR2 SYGVKD.

The chain joins TRBV10-3 to TRBJ1-2; no clear D gene. The sequence derives from a human donor with Susac syndrome. Material: CD8+ TEMRA cells from PBMCs. Subset in this sample: FACS-sorted terminally differentiated effector memory CD8+ T cells re-expressing CD45RA (CD8+ TEMRA). CDR3 in DNA: TGTGCCATCAGTGAGGGTGCCTATGGCTACACCTTC. Translating it yields CAISEGAYGYTF.